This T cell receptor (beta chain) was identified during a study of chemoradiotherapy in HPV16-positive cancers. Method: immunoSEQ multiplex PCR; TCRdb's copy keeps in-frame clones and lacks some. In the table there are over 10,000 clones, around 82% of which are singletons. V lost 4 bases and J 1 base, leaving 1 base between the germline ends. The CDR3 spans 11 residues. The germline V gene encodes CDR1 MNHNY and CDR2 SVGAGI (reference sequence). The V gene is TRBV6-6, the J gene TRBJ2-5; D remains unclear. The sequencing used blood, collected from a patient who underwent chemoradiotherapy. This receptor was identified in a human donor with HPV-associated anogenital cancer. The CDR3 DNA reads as TGTGCCAGCAGTTCCCAAGAGACCCAGTACTTC. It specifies CASSSQETQYF.